What follows describes a single T cell receptor beta chain. The sample is drawn from a study of PD-1 blockade in classical Hodgkin lymphoma. Every patient was affected by relapse after autologous stem cell transplantation, while exposure to brentuximab vedotin was not uniform. Some clones are missing from TCRdb's copy, which holds only in-frame ones; the method was immunoSEQ multiplex PCR. Here the sample spans 53,000 or so clones, approximately 84% being singletons. The CDR3 is 13 residues long. Trimming left V 7 bases short and J 6 bases short, with 12 bases between. Germline V lookup: CDR1 SGHVS, CDR2 FNYEAQ.

The chain combines TRBV7-6 with TRBJ2-2, with a possible D match to TRBD1 (5 bases). The clonotype comes from a human donor with classical Hodgkin lymphoma. The sequencing here drew on peripheral blood mononuclear cells (PBMCs), taken at baseline. As DNA, the CDR3 is TGTGCCAGCAAAGGGGTGAAGCCCGGGGAGCTGTTTTTT. Translation gives CASKGVKPGELFF.